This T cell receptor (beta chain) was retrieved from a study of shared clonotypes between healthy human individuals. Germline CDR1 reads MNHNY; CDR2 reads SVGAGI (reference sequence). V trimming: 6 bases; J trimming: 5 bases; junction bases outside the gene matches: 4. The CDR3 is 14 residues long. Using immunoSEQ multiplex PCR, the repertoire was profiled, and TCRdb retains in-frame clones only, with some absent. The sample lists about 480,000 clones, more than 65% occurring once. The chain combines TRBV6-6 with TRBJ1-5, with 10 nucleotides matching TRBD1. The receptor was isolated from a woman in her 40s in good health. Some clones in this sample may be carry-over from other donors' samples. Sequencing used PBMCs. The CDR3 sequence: CASSLGTGDQPQHF. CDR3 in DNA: TGTGCCAGCAGCCTAGGGACAGGGGATCAGCCCCAGCATTTT.